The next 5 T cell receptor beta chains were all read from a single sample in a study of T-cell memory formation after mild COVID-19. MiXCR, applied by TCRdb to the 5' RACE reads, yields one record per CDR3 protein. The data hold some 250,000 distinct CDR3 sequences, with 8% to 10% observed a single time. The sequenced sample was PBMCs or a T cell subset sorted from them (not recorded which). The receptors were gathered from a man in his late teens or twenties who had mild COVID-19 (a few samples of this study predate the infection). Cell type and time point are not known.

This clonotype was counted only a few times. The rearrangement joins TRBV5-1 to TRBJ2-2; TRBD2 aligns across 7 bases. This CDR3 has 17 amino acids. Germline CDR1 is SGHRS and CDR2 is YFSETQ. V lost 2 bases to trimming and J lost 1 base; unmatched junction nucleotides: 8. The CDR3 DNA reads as TGCGCCAGCAGCTTAGGCCCAGGACTAGAGAACACCGGGGAGCTGTTTTTT. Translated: CASSLGPGLENTGELFF.

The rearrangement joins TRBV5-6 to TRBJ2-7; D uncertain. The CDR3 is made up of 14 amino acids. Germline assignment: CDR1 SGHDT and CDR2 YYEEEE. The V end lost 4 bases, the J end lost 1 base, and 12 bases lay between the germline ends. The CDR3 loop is CASSRLDVSYEQYV. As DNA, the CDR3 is TGTGCCAGCAGCAGGCTGGACGTTTCCTACGAGCAGTACGTC.

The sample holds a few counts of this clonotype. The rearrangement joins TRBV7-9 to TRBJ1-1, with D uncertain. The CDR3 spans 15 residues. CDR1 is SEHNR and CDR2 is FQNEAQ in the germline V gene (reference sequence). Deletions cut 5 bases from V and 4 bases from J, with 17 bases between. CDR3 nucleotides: TGTGCCAGCAGCCCGCGGACCCTACGGGGCACTGAAGCTTTCTTT. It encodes CASSPRTLRGTEAFF. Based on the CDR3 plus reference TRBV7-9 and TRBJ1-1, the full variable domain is DTGVSQNPRHKITKRGQNVTFRCDPISEHNRLYWYRQTLGQGPEFLTYFQNEAQLEKSRLLSDRFSAERPKGSFSTLEIQRTEQGDSAMYLCASSPRTLRGTEAFFGQGTRLTVV.

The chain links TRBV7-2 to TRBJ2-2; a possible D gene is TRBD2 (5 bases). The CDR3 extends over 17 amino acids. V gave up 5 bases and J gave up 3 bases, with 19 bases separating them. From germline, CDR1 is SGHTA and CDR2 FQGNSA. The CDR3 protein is CASSPGVSSAYTGELFF. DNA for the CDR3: TGTGCCAGCAGCCCCGGGGTGTCCTCAGCCTACACCGGGGAGCTGTTTTTT.

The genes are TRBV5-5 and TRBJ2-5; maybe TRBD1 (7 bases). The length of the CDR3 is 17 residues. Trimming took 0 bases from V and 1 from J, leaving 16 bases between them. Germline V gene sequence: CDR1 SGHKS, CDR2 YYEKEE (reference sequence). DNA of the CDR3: TGTGCCAGCAGCTTGGGTCCCACCAGGGGGGCCCAAGAGACCCAGTACTTC. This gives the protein CASSLGPTRGAQETQYF.